This is a list of T cell receptor beta chains from one sample in a study of blood T cells in healthy people across ages. TCRdb itself ran the 5' RACE reads through MiXCR, one entry per CDR3 protein. Of about 1.6 million distinct CDR3 sequences listed, roughly 32% are singletons. Source material: blood. The source is a woman in her 30s in good health. The CDR3 runs from the conserved cysteine through the conserved F or W. A D gene is named only where the DNA matches it firmly. Not every row has a clone size; where given, it reads once, few, many or a size class.

-	TRBV5-5	TRBJ1-1	-	CASSLAATNTEAFF	TGTGCCAGCAGCTTAGCGGCAACGAACACTGAAGCTTTCTTT
once	TRBV9	TRBJ2-1	-	CASSVGGSIYNEQFF	TGTGCCAGCAGCGTAGGGGGTAGCATCTACAATGAGCAGTTCTTC
few	TRBV10-3	TRBJ2-3	TRBD2	CAISEGLAGAVDTQYF	TGTGCCATCAGTGAGGGACTAGCGGGAGCTGTAGATACGCAGTATTTT
-	TRBV20-1	TRBJ2-1	-	CSAYRLALSLHEQFF	TGCAGTGCTTACAGGCTAGCGTTAAGTTTGCATGAGCAGTTCTTC
-	TRBV20-1	TRBJ2-7	TRBD2	CSARGAGATYEQYF	TGCAGTGCTAGAGGAGCGGGAGCCACCTACGAGCAGTACTTC
many	TRBV5-1	TRBJ2-3	TRBD1	CASSPTGFEDTQYF	TGCGCCAGCAGCCCGACAGGGTTTGAAGATACGCAGTATTTT
few	TRBV9	TRBJ1-2	-	CASSVGTQNYGYTF	TGTGCCAGCAGCGTAGGGACACAGAACTATGGCTACACCTTC
many	TRBV18	TRBJ1-2	TRBD1	CASSPDRGNYGYTF	TGTGCCAGCTCACCTGACAGGGGCAACTATGGCTACACCTTC
-	TRBV4-2	TRBJ2-1	-	CASSQAQIARSYNEQFF	TGTGCCAGCAGCCAAGCGCAGATAGCGAGATCCTACAATGAGCAGTTCTTC
-	TRBV3-1	TRBJ2-2	TRBD1	CASRPGTVYTGELFF	TGTGCCAGCAGACCCGGGACAGTTTACACCGGGGAGCTGTTTTTT
-	TRBV2	TRBJ2-7	-	CASSESRTLMYF	TGTGCCAGCAGTGAAAGTCGCACCCTCATGTACTTC
few	TRBV9	TRBJ1-5	TRBD1	CASSVGQGVDQPQHF	TGTGCCAGCAGCGTAGGACAGGGGGTCGATCAGCCCCAGCATTTT
-	TRBV7-6	TRBJ1-2	-	CASSSSLGYGYTF	TGTGCCAGCAGCTCCAGCTTGGGTTATGGCTACACCTTC
-	TRBV28	TRBJ1-6	-	CASSHGSPLHF	TGTGCCAGCAGTCACGGTTCACCCCTCCACTTT
-	TRBV30	TRBJ1-4	-	CAWSEGGLEKLFF	TGTGCCTGGAGTGAGGGGGGATTAGAAAAACTGTTTTTT
-	TRBV7-8	TRBJ2-1	-	CASSLGTHPDYNEQFF	TGTGCCAGCAGCTTAGGGACCCACCCCGACTACAATGAGCAGTTCTTC
few	TRBV7-6	TRBJ2-5	TRBD2	CASSLPGLAGGQNPETQYF	TGTGCCAGCAGCTTACCGGGGCTAGCGGGGGGCCAAAACCCAGAGACCCAGTACTTC
once	TRBV25-1	TRBJ2-1	-	CASSQIDSPKCCNEQFF	TGTGCCAGCAGTCAAATCGACAGTCCCAAGTGTTGCAATGAGCAGTTCTTC
many	TRBV5-1	TRBJ1-6	-	CASSLAGNSPLHF	TGTGCCAGCAGTTTGGCCGGCAATTCACCCCTCCACTTT
few	TRBV12-3/TRBV12-4	TRBJ2-1	TRBD2	CASSPGHMGGNEQFF	TGTGCCAGCAGTCCAGGACATATGGGGGGGAATGAGCAGTTCTTC
-	TRBV28	TRBJ2-4	TRBD1	CASSLGTGISENIQHF	TGTGCCAGCAGTTTAGGGACAGGGATTTCCGAAAACATTCAGCACTTC
many	TRBV10-3	TRBJ2-5	-	CAISDSRAQETQYF	TGTGCCATCAGTGATTCCAGGGCCCAAGAGACCCAGTACTTC
-	TRBV29-1	TRBJ1-2	-	CSSGGREYGYTF	TGCAGCAGTGGGGGCAGGGAGTATGGCTACACCTTC
few	TRBV28	TRBJ2-1	-	CASGANEQFF	TGTGCCAGCGGTGCCAATGAGCAGTTCTTC
-	TRBV3-1	TRBJ2-3	-	CTSSQERGSWSQYF	TGTACCAGCAGCCAAGAGCGCGGGTCTTGGTCGCAGTATTTT
few	TRBV28	TRBJ2-5	-	CASSPSRSIQETQYF	TGTGCCAGCAGCCCATCTCGGTCGATCCAAGAGACCCAGTACTTC
-	TRBV20-1	TRBJ1-2	TRBD1	CSARDRGSNYGYTF	TGCAGTGCTAGGGACAGGGGGTCTAACTATGGCTACACCTTC
-	TRBV2	TRBJ2-5	-	CASSEGQLKETQYF	TGTGCCAGCAGTGAAGGTCAGCTCAAAGAGACCCAGTACTTC
-	TRBV11-2	TRBJ2-5	-	CASSRSPKETQYF	TGTGCCAGCAGCCGTAGCCCGAAAGAGACCCAGTACTTC
few	TRBV20-1	TRBJ2-5	TRBD1	CSARAQGAGWETQYF	TGCAGTGCTAGGGCACAGGGGGCGGGTTGGGAGACCCAGTACTTC
few	TRBV7-8	TRBJ2-3	-	CASSEGGADRRDTQYF	TGTGCCAGCAGCGAAGGGGGGGCGGATCGGCGAGATACGCAGTATTTT
-	TRBV4-1	TRBJ2-3	-	CASSHGGSSTDTQYF	TGCGCCAGCAGCCATGGGGGGTCGAGCACAGATACGCAGTATTTT
-	TRBV4-1	TRBJ1-5	-	CASSQDWWGSSNQPQHF	TGCGCCAGCAGCCAAGATTGGTGGGGGTCGAGCAATCAGCCCCAGCATTTT
many	TRBV3-1	TRBJ2-1	-	CASSYRVNEQFF	TGTGCCAGCAGTTACAGGGTCAATGAGCAGTTCTTC
once	TRBV27	TRBJ2-7	-	CASSSIALPYEQYF	TGTGCCAGCAGTTCCATCGCCCTGCCCTACGAGCAGTACTTC
few	TRBV27	TRBJ1-1	-	CASRGGRNTEAFF	TGTGCCAGCAGAGGTGGCAGGAACACTGAAGCTTTCTTT
-	TRBV20-1	TRBJ1-1	-	CSARDGPNTEAFF	TGCAGTGCTAGAGATGGGCCGAACACTGAAGCTTTCTTT
many	TRBV4-1	TRBJ2-6	-	CASSQGWISGANVLTF	TGCGCCAGCAGCCAAGGTTGGATCTCTGGGGCCAACGTCCTGACTTTC
-	TRBV27	TRBJ1-1	-	CASRRDPRGSEAFF	TGTGCCAGCAGGAGAGACCCCAGGGGATCTGAAGCTTTCTTT
-	TRBV30	TRBJ1-2	TRBD1	CALPAGQGSQANYGYTF	TGTGCCTTGCCCGCGGGACAGGGGAGTCAGGCTAACTATGGCTACACCTTC
-	TRBV20-1	TRBJ1-5	TRBD1	CSARRDRGAKLQPQHF	TGCAGTGCTAGAAGAGACAGGGGGGCCAAACTTCAGCCCCAGCATTTT
-	TRBV28	TRBJ2-7	-	CASSGSLGDTYEQYF	TGTGCCAGCAGCGGAAGCCTGGGGGACACCTACGAGCAGTACTTC
once	TRBV29-1	TRBJ1-2	-	CSVEGAGGYTF	TGCAGCGTTGAGGGGGCGGGAGGCTACACCTTC
few	TRBV7-9	TRBJ1-5	-	CASSHGWGDQPQHF	TGTGCCAGCAGTCATGGGTGGGGGGACCAGCCCCAGCATTTT
few	TRBV2	TRBJ2-1	TRBD2	CASSPRTSVISNAQFF	TGTGCCAGCAGTCCCCGGACTAGCGTAATCTCCAATGCGCAGTTCTTC
-	TRBV11-2	TRBJ2-7	TRBD2	CANSLDGGGYEQYF	TGTGCCAACAGCTTAGATGGGGGGGGTTACGAGCAGTACTTC
-	TRBV7-3	TRBJ2-1	TRBD2	CASSSASGAEQFF	TGTGCCAGCAGCTCTGCTAGCGGGGCCGAGCAGTTCTTC